A selection of T cell receptor beta chains follows, all from one sample in a study of identical twins. Via MiXCR, TCRdb re-called the 5' RACE reads, giving one row per CDR3 protein. Here the sample spans more than 600,000 distinct CDR3 sequences, around a sixth being singletons. The same specimen was also included in a second study, on T cells expressing NK-cell markers.

Sequences were obtained from PBMCs. The receptor source for this set is a woman between 18 and 29 years old in good health. Both conserved end residues are part of each CDR3.

>TRBV10-3
CAISESNGYGYTF
>TRBV9
CASSVAFAGKHYNEQFF
>TRBV29-1
CSVVDLPDTQYF
>TRBV20-1
CSASGFKRGQEKKLFF
>TRBV12-3/TRBV12-4
CASSFRGQGPTYTQYF
>TRBV5-6
CASSRLTGKTADTQYF
>TRBV20-1
CSASPWAGRGRSNEQFF
>TRBV5-6
CASSPQGHNEQFF
>TRBV6-2/TRBV6-3
CATWGPGELFF
>TRBV5-6
CASSPRRGTNEQFF
>TRBV19
CASSIDDDRRTPYNEQFF
>TRBV7-2
CASSLGLARVDTQYF
>TRBV7-9
CASSLAGTVRPEAFF
>TRBV20-1
CSARASGGSGYQETQYF
>TRBV5-1
CASSDGQAYKNIQYF
>TRBV6-5
CASSYSNPVYGYTF
>TRBV12-3/TRBV12-4
CASRFPLGTEAFF
>TRBV20-1
CSARVYWKGRGNEQFF
>TRBV7-9
CASSLDPPGTLRNIQYF
>TRBV12-3/TRBV12-4
CASSGLGMGTEAFF
>TRBV10-3
CAISEDSYGYTF
>TRBV20-1
CSAPHRSGLETQYF
>TRBV20-1
CSARDDEQFF
>TRBV12-3/TRBV12-4
CASRQTSGVSYNEQFF
>TRBV29-1
CSGGRILQETQYF
>TRBV6-1
CASLRTGGSPLHF
>TRBV5-1
CASSPVTGGNTEAFF
>TRBV4-3
CASSQAGTGKAEQYF
>TRBV11-2
CASSSQKPPRQYF
>TRBV20-1
CSASGGADQETQYF
>TRBV6-2/TRBV6-3
CASSLTSGSWNEQFF
>TRBV7-9
CASSLRGANYNEQFF
>TRBV10-2
CASSESTGVSYNEQFF
>TRBV12-3/TRBV12-4
CASSLGVPAYEQYF
>TRBV12-3/TRBV12-4
CASSPPPGTATSYEQYF
>TRBV3-1
CASSQDRVYEQFF
>TRBV7-2
CASSLGDRRGYTF
>TRBV20-1
CSARDPRTSQYF
>TRBV3-1
CASSQEDRGSGANVLTF
>TRBV5-1
CASSLSTGTDFYEQYF
>TRBV12-3/TRBV12-4
CASTSGGTTFEQYF
>TRBV6-2/TRBV6-3
CASSGLWTTEAFF
>TRBV20-1
CSAGNSPNYGYTF
>TRBV3-1
CASSQDVLAGAKTQYF
>TRBV29-1
CSVVIGEHSYEQYF
>TRBV15
CATSGSGTYLYEQYF
>TRBV11-2
CASSLDQGDEQFF
>TRBV10-3
CAIREEAGVYEQYF
>TRBV7-2
CASSLAWQGEETQYF
>TRBV5-1
CASSPEGTGADEPFF
>TRBV5-5
CASSLDYLIDNEQFF
>TRBV6-5
CASSYLSTKETQYF
>TRBV10-3
CAISGETSNEQFF
>TRBV6-1
CASSTTGALYQPQHF
>TRBV5-1
CASSRTSVYQETQYF
>TRBV20-1
CSASTRGQDYEQYF
>TRBV3-1
CASRPVGGSYNEQFF
>TRBV12-3/TRBV12-4
CASTPGGRVSAYEQYF
>TRBV12-3/TRBV12-4
CASSWRVGNEKLFF
>TRBV14
CASSFEDRTEAFF